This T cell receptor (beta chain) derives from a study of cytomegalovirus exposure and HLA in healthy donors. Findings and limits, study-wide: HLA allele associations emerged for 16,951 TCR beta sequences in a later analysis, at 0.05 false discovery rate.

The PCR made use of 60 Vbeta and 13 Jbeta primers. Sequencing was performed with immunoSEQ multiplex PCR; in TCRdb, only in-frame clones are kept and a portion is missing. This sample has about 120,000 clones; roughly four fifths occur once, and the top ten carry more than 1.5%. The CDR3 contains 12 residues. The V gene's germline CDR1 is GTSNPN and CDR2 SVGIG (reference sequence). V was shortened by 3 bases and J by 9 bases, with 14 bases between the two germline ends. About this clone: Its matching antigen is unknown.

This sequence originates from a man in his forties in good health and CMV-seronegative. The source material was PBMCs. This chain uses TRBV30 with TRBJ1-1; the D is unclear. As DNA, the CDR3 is TGTGCCTGGAGCGGAGTTGGCACCAAAGCTTTCTTT. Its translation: CAWSGVGTKAFF.